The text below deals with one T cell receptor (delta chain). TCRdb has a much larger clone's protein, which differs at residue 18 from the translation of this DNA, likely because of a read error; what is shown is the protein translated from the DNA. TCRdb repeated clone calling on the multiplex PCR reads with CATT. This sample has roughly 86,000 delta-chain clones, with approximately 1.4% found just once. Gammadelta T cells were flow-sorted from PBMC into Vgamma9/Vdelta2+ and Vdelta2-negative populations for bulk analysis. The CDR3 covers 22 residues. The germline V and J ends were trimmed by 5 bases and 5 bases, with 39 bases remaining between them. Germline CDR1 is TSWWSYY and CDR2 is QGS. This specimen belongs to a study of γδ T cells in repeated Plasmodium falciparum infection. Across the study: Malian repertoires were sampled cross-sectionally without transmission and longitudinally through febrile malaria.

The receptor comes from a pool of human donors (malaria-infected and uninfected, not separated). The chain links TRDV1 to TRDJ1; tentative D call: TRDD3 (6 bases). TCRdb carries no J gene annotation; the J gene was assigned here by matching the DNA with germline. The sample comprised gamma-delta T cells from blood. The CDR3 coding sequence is TGTGCTCTTGGGACCCACCCCCCCTACTTGAAACTGGGCCCCCCCGGGAGAGATAAACTCATCTTT. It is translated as CALGTHPPYLKLGPPGRDKLIF.